The sequence of this T cell receptor beta chain was determined in a study of metastatic and nonmetastatic thyroid tumors. The wider study: Repertoire data that came from the blood and tumor or nodule tissue of malignant and benign thyroid patients were compared.

Germline V gene lookup returns CDR1 SGHRS and CDR2 YFSETQ. Trimming took off 0 bases at V and 2 bases at J, with 17 bases between the two ends. This CDR3 comprises 17 residues. TCRdb redid the clone calls on the PCR reads using MiXCR. The table shows under 45,000 clones, with roughly a third occurring only once. Ahead of thyroid surgery, no patient had received treatment of any kind. This clonotype originated in a female donor with papillary thyroid cancer or a benign thyroid nodule (not recorded which). Some clones in this sample may be carry-over from other donors' samples. Sequencing input: tumor tissue. This sequence joins TRBV5-1 and TRBJ1-2, with D perhaps matching TRBD1 (5 bases). The CDR3 nucleotides read TGCGCCAGCAGCTTGGAGTCCCGACAGATTATGAACTATGGCTACACCTTC. Translated, it gives CASSLESRQIMNYGYTF.